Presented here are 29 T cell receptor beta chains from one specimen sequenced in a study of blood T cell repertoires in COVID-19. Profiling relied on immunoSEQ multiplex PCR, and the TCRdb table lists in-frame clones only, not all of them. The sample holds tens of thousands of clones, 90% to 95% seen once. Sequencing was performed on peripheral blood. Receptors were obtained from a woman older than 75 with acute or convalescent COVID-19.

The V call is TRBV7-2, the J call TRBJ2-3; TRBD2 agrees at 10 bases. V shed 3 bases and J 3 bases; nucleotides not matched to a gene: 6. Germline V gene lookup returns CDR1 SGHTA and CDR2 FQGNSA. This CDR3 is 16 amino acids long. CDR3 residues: CASSLGGLAATDTQYF. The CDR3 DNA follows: TGTGCCAGCAGCTTGGGTGGACTAGCGGCGACAGATACGCAGTATTTT. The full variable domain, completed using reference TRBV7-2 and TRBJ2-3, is GAGVSQSPSNKVTEKGKDVELRCDPISGHTALYWYRQSLGQGLEFLIYFQGNSAPDKSGLPSDRFSAERTGGSVSTLTIQRTQQEDSAVYLCASSLGGLAATDTQYFGPGTRLTVL.

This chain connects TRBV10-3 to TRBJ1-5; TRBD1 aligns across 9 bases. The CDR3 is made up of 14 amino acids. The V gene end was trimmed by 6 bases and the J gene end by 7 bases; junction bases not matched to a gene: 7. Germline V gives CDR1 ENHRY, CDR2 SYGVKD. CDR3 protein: CAISRDREGQPQHF. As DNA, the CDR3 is TGTGCCATCAGCCGGGACAGGGAGGGGCAGCCCCAGCATTTT.

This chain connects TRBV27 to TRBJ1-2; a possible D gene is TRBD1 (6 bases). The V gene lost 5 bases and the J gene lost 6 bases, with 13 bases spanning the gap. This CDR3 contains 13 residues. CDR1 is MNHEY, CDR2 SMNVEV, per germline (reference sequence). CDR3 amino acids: CASSRGARNGYTF. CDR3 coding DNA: TGTGCCAGCAGTCGGGGGGCGAGGAATGGCTACACCTTC.

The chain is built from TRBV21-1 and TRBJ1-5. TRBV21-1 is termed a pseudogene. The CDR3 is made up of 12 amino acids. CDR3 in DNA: TGTGCCAGCAGCAAAGAGGAGGGTCCCCAGCATTTT. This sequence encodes CASSKEEGPQHF.

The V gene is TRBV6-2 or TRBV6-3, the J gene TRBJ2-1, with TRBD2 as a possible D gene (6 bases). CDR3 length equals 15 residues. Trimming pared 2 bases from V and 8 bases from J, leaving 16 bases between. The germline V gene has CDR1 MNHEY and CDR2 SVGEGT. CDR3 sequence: CASSYGLGWGDEQFF. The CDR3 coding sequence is TGTGCCAGCAGTTACGGACTGGGATGGGGGGATGAGCAGTTCTTC.

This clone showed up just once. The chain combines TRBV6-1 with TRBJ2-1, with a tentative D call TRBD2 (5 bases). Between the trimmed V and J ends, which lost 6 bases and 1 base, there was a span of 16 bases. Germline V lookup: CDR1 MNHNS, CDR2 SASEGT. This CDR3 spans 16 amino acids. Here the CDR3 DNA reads TGTGCCAGCAGGGAACAACTAGTGACGTCCTACAATGAGCAGTTCTTC. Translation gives CASREQLVTSYNEQFF.

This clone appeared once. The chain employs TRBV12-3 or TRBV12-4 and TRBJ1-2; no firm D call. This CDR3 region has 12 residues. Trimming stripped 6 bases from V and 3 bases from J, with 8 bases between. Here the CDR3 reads CASSFSDYGYTF. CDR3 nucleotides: TGTGCCAGCAGCTTTAGCGACTATGGCTACACCTTC.

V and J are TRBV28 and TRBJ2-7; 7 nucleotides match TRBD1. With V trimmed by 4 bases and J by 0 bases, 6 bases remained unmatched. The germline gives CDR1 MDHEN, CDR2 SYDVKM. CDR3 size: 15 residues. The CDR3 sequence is CASSSGTASSYEQYF. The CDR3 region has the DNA TGTGCCAGCAGTTCTGGGACAGCCAGCTCCTACGAGCAGTACTTC.

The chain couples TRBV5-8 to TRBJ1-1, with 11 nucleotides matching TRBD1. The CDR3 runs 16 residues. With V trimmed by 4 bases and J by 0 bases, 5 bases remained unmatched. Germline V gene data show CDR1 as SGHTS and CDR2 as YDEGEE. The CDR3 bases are TGTGCCAGCAGCCGAGGGACAGGGGGTCTGAACACTGAAGCTTTCTTT. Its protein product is CASSRGTGGLNTEAFF.

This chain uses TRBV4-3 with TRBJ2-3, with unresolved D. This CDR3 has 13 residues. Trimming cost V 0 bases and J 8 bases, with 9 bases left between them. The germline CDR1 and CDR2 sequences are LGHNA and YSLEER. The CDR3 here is CASSQEWPGTQYF. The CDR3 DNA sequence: TGCGCCAGCAGCCAAGAATGGCCGGGTACGCAGTATTTT.

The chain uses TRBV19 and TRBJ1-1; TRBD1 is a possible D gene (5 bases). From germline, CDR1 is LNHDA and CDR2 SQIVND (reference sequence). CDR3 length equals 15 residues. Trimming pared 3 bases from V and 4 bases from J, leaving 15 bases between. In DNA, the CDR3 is TGTGCCAGTAGTATGGGACTCGGGGTGGGCACTGAAGCTTTCTTT. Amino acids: CASSMGLGVGTEAFF.

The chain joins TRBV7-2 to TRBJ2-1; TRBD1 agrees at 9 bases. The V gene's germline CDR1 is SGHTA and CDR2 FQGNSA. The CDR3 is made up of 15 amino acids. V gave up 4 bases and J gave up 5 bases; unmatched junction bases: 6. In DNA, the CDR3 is TGTGCCAGCAGCTCCTTCTGGACAGGGGACAATGAGCAGTTCTTC. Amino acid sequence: CASSSFWTGDNEQFF.

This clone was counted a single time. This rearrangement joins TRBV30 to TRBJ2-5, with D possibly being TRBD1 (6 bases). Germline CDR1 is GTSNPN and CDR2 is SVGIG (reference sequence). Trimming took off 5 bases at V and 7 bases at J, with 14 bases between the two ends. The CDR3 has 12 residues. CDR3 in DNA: TGTGCCTGGGTACAGGGTTTTGGGACCCAGTACTTC. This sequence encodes CAWVQGFGTQYF.

For the CDR3, the DNA is TGTGCCAGCAGCTTAGTGTCTAGCGGGGGGTACAATGAGCAGTTCTTC. Amino acids: CASSLVSSGGYNEQFF. The rearrangement joins TRBV7-2 to TRBJ2-1, with 11 bases aligning to TRBD2. V lost 1 base to trimming and J lost 4 bases; unmatched junction nucleotides: 3. Germline CDR1 SGHTA, CDR2 FQGNSA. The CDR3 covers 16 residues.

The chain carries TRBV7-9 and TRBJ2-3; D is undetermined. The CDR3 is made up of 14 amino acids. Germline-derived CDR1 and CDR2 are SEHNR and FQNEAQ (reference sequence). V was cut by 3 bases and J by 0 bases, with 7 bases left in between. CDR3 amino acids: CASSFVSSTDTQYF. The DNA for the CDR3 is TGTGCCAGCAGCTTCGTTTCTAGCACAGATACGCAGTATTTT.

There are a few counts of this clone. The CDR3 spells CAHRTGKNGYTF. The CDR3 nucleotides are TGTGCCCATCGGACAGGGAAGAATGGCTACACCTTC. V is TRBV30 and J is TRBJ1-2; 8 nucleotides match TRBD1. This CDR3 is 12 amino acids long. Germline lookup yields CDR1 GTSNPN and CDR2 SVGIG (reference sequence). Trimming removed 8 bases from V and 6 bases from J; junction bases left unmatched: 8.

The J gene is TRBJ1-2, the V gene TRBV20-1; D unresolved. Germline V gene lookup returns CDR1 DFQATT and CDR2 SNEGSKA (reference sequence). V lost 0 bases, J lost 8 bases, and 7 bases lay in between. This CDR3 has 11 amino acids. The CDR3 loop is CSARDPRGYTF. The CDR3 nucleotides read TGCAGTGCTAGAGATCCCCGGGGCTACACCTTC.

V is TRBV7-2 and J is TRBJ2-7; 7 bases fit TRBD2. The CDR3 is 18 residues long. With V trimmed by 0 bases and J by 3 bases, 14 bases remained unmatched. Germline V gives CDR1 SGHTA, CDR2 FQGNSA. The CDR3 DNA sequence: TGTGCCAGCAGCTTAGCGCTGGGACTACTCTCACAGGACTACGAGCAGTACTTC. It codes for CASSLALGLLSQDYEQYF.

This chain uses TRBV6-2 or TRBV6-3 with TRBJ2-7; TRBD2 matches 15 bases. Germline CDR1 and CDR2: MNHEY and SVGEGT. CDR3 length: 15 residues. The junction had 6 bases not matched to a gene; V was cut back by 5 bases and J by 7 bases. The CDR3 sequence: CASSPGLAGGEEQYF. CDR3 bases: TGTGCCAGCAGTCCCGGACTAGCGGGAGGGGAGGAGCAGTACTTC.

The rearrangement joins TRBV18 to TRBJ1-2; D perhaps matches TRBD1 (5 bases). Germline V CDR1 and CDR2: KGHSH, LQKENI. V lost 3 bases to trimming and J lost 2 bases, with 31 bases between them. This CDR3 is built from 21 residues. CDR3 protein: CASSPQRILGGTETSNYGYTF. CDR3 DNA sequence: TGTGCCAGCTCACCGCAACGAATTTTGGGAGGGACTGAGACATCAAACTATGGCTACACCTTC.

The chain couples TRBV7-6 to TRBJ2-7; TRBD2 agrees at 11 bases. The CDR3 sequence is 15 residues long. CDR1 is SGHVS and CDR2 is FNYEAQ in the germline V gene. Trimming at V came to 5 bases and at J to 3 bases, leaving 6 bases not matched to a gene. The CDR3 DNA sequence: TGTGCCAGCAGCCAAACTAGCGGGGGACACTACGAGCAGTACTTC. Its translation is CASSQTSGGHYEQYF.

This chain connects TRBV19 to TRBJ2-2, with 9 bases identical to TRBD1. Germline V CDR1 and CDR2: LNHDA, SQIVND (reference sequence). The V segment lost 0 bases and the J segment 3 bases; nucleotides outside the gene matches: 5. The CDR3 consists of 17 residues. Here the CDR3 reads CASSIEGTGGYTGELFF. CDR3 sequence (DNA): TGTGCCAGTAGTATAGAAGGAACAGGGGGCTACACCGGGGAGCTGTTTTTT.

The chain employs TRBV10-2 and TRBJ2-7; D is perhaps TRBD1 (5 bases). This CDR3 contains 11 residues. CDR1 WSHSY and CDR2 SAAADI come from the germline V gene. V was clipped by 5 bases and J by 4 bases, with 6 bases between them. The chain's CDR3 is CASSPGYEQYF. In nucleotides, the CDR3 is TGCGCCAGCAGTCCAGGGTACGAGCAGTACTTC.

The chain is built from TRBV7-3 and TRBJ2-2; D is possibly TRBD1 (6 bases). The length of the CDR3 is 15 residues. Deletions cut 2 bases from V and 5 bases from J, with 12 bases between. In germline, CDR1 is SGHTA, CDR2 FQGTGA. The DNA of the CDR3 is TGTGCCAGCAGCTTATATTGGGGGCGGACCGGGGAGCTGTTTTTT. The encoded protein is CASSLYWGRTGELFF.

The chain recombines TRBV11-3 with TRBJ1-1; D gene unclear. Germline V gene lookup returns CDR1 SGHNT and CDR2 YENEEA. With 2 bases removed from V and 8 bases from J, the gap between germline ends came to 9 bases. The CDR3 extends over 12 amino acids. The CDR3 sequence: CASSLPRGEAFF. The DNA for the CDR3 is TGTGCCAGCAGCTTACCTCGAGGAGAAGCTTTCTTT.

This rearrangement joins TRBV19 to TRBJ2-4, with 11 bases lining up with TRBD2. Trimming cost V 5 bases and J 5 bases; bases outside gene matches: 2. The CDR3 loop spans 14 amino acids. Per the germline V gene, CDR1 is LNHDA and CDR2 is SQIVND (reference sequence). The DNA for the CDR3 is TGTGCCAGTAGTTCGACTAGCGGGGAAAACATTCAGTACTTC. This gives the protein CASSSTSGENIQYF.

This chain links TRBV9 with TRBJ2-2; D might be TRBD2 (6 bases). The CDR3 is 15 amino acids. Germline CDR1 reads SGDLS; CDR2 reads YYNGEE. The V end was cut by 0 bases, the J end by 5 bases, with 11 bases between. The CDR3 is CASSVGGEPTGELFF. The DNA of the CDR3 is TGTGCCAGCAGCGTAGGGGGGGAGCCAACCGGGGAGCTGTTTTTT.

The CDR3, as DNA: TGTGCCAGCAGCTTGGGACAGGGGGCATCTGGAAACACCATATATTTT. This sequence encodes CASSLGQGASGNTIYF. This rearrangement joins TRBV7-9 to TRBJ1-3, with 12 bases that match TRBD1. Per germline, CDR1 SEHNR and CDR2 FQNEAQ (reference sequence). The V and J ends lost 3 bases and 1 base, in that order; junction bases with no gene match: 1. CDR3 length: 16 amino acids.

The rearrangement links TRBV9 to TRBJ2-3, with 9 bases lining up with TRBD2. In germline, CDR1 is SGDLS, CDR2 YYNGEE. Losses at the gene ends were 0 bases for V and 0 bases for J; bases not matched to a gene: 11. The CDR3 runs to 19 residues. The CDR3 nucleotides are TGTGCCAGCAGCGTAGGCCCCAGAGGGGCGGGAGGGAGCACAGATACGCAGTATTTT. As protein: CASSVGPRGAGGSTDTQYF.